Presented here are 8 T cell receptor beta chains from one specimen sequenced in a study of control samples from healthy donors and cancer patients. Profiled with immunoSEQ multiplex PCR; TCRdb holds only in-frame clones, not every one. The sample has 100,000 to 120,000 clones; approximately 88% are singletons. The sequencing input was PBMCs. The receptor source for this set is a woman in her sixties with lung cancer.

The chain employs TRBV28 and TRBJ1-2; unclear D gene. V was shortened by 5 bases and J by 5 bases, with 15 bases between the two germline ends. This CDR3 region has 14 residues. Germline V gene sequence: CDR1 MDHEN, CDR2 SYDVKM. The CDR3 DNA reads TGTGCCAGCAGTAGTCCGGGGTACGGATATGGCTACACCTTC. Protein product: CASSSPGYGYGYTF.

The chain combines TRBV6-6 with TRBJ1-1; D gene uncertain. Per the germline V gene, CDR1 is MNHNY and CDR2 is SVGAGI (reference sequence). There are 15 residues in the CDR3. V was trimmed by 7 bases and J by 1 base, leaving 16 bases between them. CDR3 loop: CASKVRRNTNTEAFF. For the CDR3, the DNA is TGTGCCAGCAAAGTAAGGAGGAACACGAACACTGAAGCTTTCTTT.

V gene TRBV2 combines with J gene TRBJ1-2; 9 bases are a match to TRBD1. CDR1 is SNHLY and CDR2 is FYNNEI in the germline V gene. This CDR3 spans 13 amino acids. The trim removed 11 bases at V and 4 bases at J, leaving 8 bases unmatched. For the CDR3, the DNA is TGTGCCGGACGGACAGGGGAGCTCTATGGCTACACCTTC. Protein sequence: CAGRTGELYGYTF.

This chain links TRBV6-6 with TRBJ1-3, with 7 positions matching TRBD1. The length of the CDR3 is 18 residues. V lost 5 bases and J lost 2; bases outside the gene matches: 15. Germline V gives CDR1 MNHNY, CDR2 SVGAGI (reference sequence). CDR3 nucleotides: TGTGCCAGCAGTCGCCAGGCCGGGACAGACCATACTGGAAACACCATATATTTT. Its translation is CASSRQAGTDHTGNTIYF.

The chain links TRBV27 to TRBJ1-2; D might be TRBD1 (5 bases). The ends were cut back, 6 bases at V and 3 bases at J, with 20 bases in the middle. The CDR3 is 16 residues long. Germline assignment: CDR1 MNHEY and CDR2 SMNVEV (reference sequence). The CDR3 sequence is CASRSISFRDDYGYTF. CDR3 nucleotide sequence: TGTGCCAGCAGGTCCATCTCGTTCCGGGACGACTATGGCTACACCTTC.

This clone was observed a single time. The V gene is TRBV15, the J gene TRBJ1-1, with 7 bases aligning to TRBD1. After removal of 3 bases from V and 4 bases from J, the junction contained 8 bases not matched to a gene. Germline V gene sequence: CDR1 LNHNV, CDR2 YYDKDF (reference sequence). The CDR3 is 15 residues long. The CDR3 region has the DNA TGTGCCACCAGCAGCGGGGGACAGTTTCGCACTGAAGCTTTCTTT. Its translation is CATSSGGQFRTEAFF.

The chain couples TRBV19 to TRBJ1-6; possible D gene TRBD1, 6 bases. This CDR3 comprises 16 residues. Trimming pared 7 bases from V and 5 bases from J, leaving 18 bases between. The germline V gene encodes CDR1 LNHDA and CDR2 SQIVND (reference sequence). The CDR3 here is CASISRGVSDNSPLHF. DNA for the CDR3: TGTGCCAGTATATCAAGGGGGGTTTCGGATAATTCACCCCTCCACTTT.

The chain carries TRBV5-1 and TRBJ2-7; the D is unclear. CDR3 size: 15 residues. Trimming stripped 4 bases from V and 2 bases from J, with 16 bases between. Germline V gene data show CDR1 as SGHRS and CDR2 as YFSETQ. In nucleotides, the CDR3 is TGCGCCAGCAGCGTAGAGACTTCTACGACCTACGAGCAGTACTTC. It specifies CASSVETSTTYEQYF.